This T cell receptor (beta chain) was documented in a study of Graves' ophthalmopathy and Graves' hyperthyroidism. Study results and caveats: Blood also contained most of the expanded thyroid clonotypes above 0.001 frequency.

V was clipped by 5 bases and J by 5 bases; unmatched bases: 4. Germline CDR1 and CDR2: MNHNS and SASEGT. The CDR3 contains 13 residues. The study excluded patients with other autoimmune diseases, uncontrolled infections, pregnancy or lactation. It was on clinical symptoms, serum thyroxine, TRAb, thyroid ultrasound and orbital computed tomography that diagnosis relied. For repertoire sequencing, the TCR beta CDR3 regions were amplified from RNA transcripts. A first-round RT-PCR used HTBI primers, followed by a second-round multiplex PCR. TCRdb analysed the multiplex PCR reads with MiXCR anew, one entry per CDR3 protein. Here the sample spans more than 150,000 distinct CDR3 sequences, roughly two fifths being singletons. A note on this clonotype: Its specificity is unknown.

V usage is TRBV6-1 and J usage is TRBJ2-5; the match to TRBD1 covers 8 bases. This TCR came from a woman aged 40 to 50 with Graves' ophthalmopathy. The sample comprised peripheral blood. The CDR3 spells CASSKDRVETQYF. CDR3 coding DNA: TGTGCCAGCAGTAAGGACAGGGTGGAGACCCAGTACTTC.